This T cell receptor (beta chain) was identified during a study of regulatory T cells in long-lasting Graves disease (dated by TCRdb to 2020 to 2023). For the wider study: Antithyroid drugs had been taken for less than 3 months by newly diagnosed Graves' disease patients. Patients with persistent Graves' disease were compared with patients with newly diagnosed Graves' disease using TCR sequencing and RNA sequencing of peripheral blood. The study took place in China and was registered as a clinical trial. A total of around 35 samples underwent TCR sequencing, from roughly 13 patients with persistent Graves' disease and 20 or so patients with newly diagnosed Graves' disease.

This sample's time point label indicates: newly diagnosed GD, antithyroid drugs for less than 3 months. RNA was extracted from PBMCs in TRIzol for both TCR sequencing and RNA sequencing. The diagnosis of Graves' disease followed American Thyroid Association guidelines. Recruitment of patients was carried out at an endocrinology department in Xi'an, China. Each patient gave approximately 10 milliliters of peripheral blood, collected in an EDTA anticoagulant tube. Ficoll Paque Plus density gradient separation was used to isolate PBMCs, and no further T cell sorting was done. RNA quality was checked with an Agilent 2100 Bioanalyzer and agarose gel, and concentration with a NanoDrop 2000. This clonotype was counted many times. The target of this receptor is not known. Nothing much larger sits one base from this clone, and base qualities are not available. Study-level results and caveats: Persistent disease showed preferential use of TRBV28, TRBJ1-2 and TRBJ2-5, whereas newly diagnosed disease favored TRBV20-1 and TRBJ2-1. Only the TCR beta chain was sequenced and analyzed. Peripheral blood alone was examined, since thyroid tissue, which constituted the primary lesion, could not be accessed. A larger number of public clonotypes was shared among persistent patients (under 3,000) than among newly diagnosed patients (roughly 930). Lower TCR Shannon entropy and fewer highly expanded clones were observed in persistent Graves' disease patients than in newly diagnosed patients, which suggested clonal expansion. The authors acknowledged the small sample size as a limitation that may reduce accuracy.

Receptors were amplified or captured by multiplex PCR. The sequencer was an Illumina HiSeq 4000. iRepertoire HTBI primers and Arm-PCR amplification of CDR3 regions were used to construct TCR beta libraries. Before sequencing, the PCR products went through gel purification. Processing in the source paper ran as follows. Across samples, 60 to 70 TRBV and 14 TRBJ segments were identified and used for gene usage analysis of CDR3 amino acid clonotypes. Filtered high-quality paired reads were merged into contigs using COPE and FqMerger. BLAST was used to align contigs to the IMGT TRBV, TRBD and TRBJ reference genes, and CDR3 was defined following IMGT. Any clonotype with a frequency above 0.1% was classified as a highly expanded clone. Shannon entropy served as the measure of repertoire diversity, while the Gini coefficient captured V-J evenness. A clonotype found in more than one individual was treated as public. TCRdb reworked the public reads: Q25 trimming with fastp, MiXCR clone assembly, productive beta chains retained. Each entry merges the rows of one CDR3 protein and shows their most common DNA and genes. TCRdb's processing, not the authors', yielded these V and J calls. The table for this sample lists approximately 230,000 distinct CDR3 sequences; around 17% of them were counted only once. The ten largest clones add up to over 20% of the sample.

V and J lose 2 bases and 2 bases, and a span of 9 bases separates them. From a lookup of the germline V gene, CDR1 and CDR2 are SGHTA and FQGNSA. The CDR3 goes from the cysteine to the phenylalanine over 15 residues. Just CDR3 DNA is preserved here, 45 bases in frame from base 1. The clonotype was recovered from a female donor with Graves disease. Material: peripheral blood mononuclear cells (PBMCs), obtained at new diagnosis, from a patient treated with antithyroid drugs. The rearranged chain carries TRBV7-2 and TRBJ1-4, with an unclear D gene assignment. In nucleotide form, the sequence is TGTGCCAGCAGCTTAAGTCCGGTCACTAATGAAAAACTGTTTTTT. It is translated as CASSLSPVTNEKLFF. Full variable domain (CDR3 extended with the reference TRBV7-2 and TRBJ1-4 proteins): GAGVSQSPSNKVTEKGKDVELRCDPISGHTALYWYRQSLGQGLEFLIYFQGNSAPDKSGLPSDRFSAERTGGSVSTLTIQRTQQEDSAVYLCASSLSPVTNEKLFFGSGTQLSVL.